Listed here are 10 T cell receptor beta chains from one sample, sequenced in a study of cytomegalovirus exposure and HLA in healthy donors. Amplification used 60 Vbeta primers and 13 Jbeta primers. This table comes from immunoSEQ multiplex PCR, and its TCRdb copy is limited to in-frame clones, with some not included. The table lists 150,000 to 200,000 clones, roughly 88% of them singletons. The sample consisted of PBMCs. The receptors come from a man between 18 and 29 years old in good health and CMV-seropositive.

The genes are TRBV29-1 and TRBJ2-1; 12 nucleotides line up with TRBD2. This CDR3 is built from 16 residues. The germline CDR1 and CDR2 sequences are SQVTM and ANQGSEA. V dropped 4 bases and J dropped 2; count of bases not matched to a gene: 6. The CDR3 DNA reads TGCAGCGTTGGGGGTCTAGCGGGGGGGCCCTACAATGAGCAGTTCTTC. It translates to CSVGGLAGGPYNEQFF.

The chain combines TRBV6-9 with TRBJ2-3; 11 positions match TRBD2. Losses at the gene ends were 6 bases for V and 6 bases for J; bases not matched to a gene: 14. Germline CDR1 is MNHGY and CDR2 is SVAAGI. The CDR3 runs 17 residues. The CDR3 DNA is TGTGCCAGCAGCCGGGAGGATTCTAGCGGGGGGAAGGATACGCAGTATTTT. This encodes CASSREDSSGGKDTQYF.

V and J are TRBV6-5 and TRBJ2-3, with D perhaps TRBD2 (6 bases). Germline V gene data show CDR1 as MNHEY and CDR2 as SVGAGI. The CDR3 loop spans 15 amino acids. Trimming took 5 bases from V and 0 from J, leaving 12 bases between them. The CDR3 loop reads CASSQTRASTDTQYF. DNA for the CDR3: TGTGCCAGCAGTCAGACTAGGGCTAGCACAGATACGCAGTATTTT.

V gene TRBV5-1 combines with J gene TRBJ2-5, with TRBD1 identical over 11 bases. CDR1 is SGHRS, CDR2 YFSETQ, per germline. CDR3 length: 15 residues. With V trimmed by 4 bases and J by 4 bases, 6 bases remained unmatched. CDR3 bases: TGCGCCAGCAGCAGGGACAGGGGGAGGGGAGAGACCCAGTACTTC. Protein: CASSRDRGRGETQYF.

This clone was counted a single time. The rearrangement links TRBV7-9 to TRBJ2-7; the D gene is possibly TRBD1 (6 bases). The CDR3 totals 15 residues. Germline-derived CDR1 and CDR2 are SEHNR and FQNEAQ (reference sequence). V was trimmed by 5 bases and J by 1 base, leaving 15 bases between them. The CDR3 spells CASSTTGLKSYEQYF. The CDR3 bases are TGTGCCAGCAGCACAACAGGGCTCAAGTCCTACGAGCAGTACTTC.

CDR3 in amino acids: CASSLERAVYEQYF. Here the CDR3 DNA reads TGCGCCAGCAGCTTGGAGAGGGCAGTCTACGAGCAGTACTTC. The V gene is TRBV5-1, the J gene TRBJ2-7; the D gene is possibly TRBD2 (5 bases). This CDR3 spans 14 amino acids. CDR1 and CDR2 (germline): SGHRS, YFSETQ. Trimming shortened V by 0 bases and J by 3 bases, and 10 bases separated the two germline ends.

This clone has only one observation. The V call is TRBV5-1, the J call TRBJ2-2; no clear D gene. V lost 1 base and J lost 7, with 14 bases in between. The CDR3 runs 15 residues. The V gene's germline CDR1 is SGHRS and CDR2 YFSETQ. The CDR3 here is CASSLSDLTYGELFF. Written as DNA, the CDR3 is TGCGCCAGCAGCTTGAGTGATCTTACCTACGGGGAGCTGTTTTTT.

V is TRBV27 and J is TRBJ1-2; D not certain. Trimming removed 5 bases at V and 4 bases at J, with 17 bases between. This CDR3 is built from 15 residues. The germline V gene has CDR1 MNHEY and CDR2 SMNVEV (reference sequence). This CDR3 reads CASSPPPPNTYGYTF. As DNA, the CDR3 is TGTGCCAGCAGTCCACCACCCCCTAATACCTATGGCTACACCTTC.

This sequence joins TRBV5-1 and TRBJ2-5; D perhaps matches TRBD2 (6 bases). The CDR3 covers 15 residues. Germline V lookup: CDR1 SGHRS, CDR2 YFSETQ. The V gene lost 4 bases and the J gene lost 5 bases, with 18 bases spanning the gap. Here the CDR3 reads CASSLEGWRAETQYF. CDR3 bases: TGCGCCAGCAGCCTGGAGGGGTGGAGGGCCGAGACCCAGTACTTC.

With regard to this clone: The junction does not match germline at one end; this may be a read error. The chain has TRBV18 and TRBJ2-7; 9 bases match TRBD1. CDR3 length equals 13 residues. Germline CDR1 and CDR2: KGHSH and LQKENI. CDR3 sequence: CASSPQGAVEQYF. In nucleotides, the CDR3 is TGTGCCAGCTCGCCACAGGGGGCAGTCGAGCAGTACTTC.